This T cell receptor beta chain appears in the sequencing data of a study of shared clonotypes between healthy human individuals. For the study at large: Donors had three CD4 naive, three CD4 memory, two CD8 naive and one CD8 memory plate apiece.

Assay used: immunoSEQ multiplex PCR; TCRdb lists only in-frame clones, some missing. This sample has approximately 2,000,000 clones, with around 90% found just once. A CD45RA-negative memory subset and a CD45RA+ naive subset were separated from the CD4+ cells. Trimming cost V 8 bases and J 0 bases, with 17 bases left between them. CDR3 length equals 16 residues. The germline V gene has CDR1 MNHEY and CDR2 SMNVEV (reference sequence). The chain links TRBV27 to TRBJ2-1; no definite D call. The receptor comes from a man aged 18 to 30 in good health. Some clones in this sample may be carry-over from other donors' samples. Sequenced sample: naive CD4+ T cells from PBMCs. Specified subset: CD45RA+ positively selected. The CDR3 DNA is TGTGCCAGCGCTCCCAGGCTTTCAAGCTCCTACAATGAGCAGTTCTTC. Translated, it gives CASAPRLSSSYNEQFF.